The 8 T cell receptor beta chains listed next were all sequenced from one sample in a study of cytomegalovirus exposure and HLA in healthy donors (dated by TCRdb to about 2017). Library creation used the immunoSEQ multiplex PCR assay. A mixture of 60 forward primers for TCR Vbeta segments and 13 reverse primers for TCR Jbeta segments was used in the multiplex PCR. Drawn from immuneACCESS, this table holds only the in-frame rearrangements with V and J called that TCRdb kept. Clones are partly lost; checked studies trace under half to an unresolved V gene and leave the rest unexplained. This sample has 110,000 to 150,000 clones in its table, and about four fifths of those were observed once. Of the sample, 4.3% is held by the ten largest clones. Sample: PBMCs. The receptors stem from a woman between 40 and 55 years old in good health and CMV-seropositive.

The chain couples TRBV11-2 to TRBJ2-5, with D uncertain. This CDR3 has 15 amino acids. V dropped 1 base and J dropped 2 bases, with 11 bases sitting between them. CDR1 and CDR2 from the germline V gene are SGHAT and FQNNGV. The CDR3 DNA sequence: TGTGCCAGCAGCTTAGTCTACGGCGGACAAGAGACCCAGTACTTC. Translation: CASSLVYGGQETQYF.

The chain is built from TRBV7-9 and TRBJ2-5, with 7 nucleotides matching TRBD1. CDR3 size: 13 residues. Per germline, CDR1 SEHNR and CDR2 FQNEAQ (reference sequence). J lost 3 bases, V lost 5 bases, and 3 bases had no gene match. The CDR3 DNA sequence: TGTGCCAGCAGCGTACAGGGGAAAGAGACCCAGTACTTC. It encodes CASSVQGKETQYF. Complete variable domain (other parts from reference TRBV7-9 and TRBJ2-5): DTGVSQNPRHKITKRGQNVTFRCDPISEHNRLYWYRQTLGQGPEFLTYFQNEAQLEKSRLLSDRFSAERPKGSFSTLEIQRTEQGDSAMYLCASSVQGKETQYFGPGTRLLVL.

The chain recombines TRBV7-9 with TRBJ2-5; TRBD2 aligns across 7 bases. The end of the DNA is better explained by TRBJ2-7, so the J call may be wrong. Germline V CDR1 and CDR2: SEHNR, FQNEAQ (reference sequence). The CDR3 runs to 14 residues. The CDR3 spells CASRGEGSTYEQYF. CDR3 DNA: TGTGCCAGCAGGGGGGAGGGATCAACCTACGAGCAGTACTTC.

The CDR3 loop reads CAGLGLAGIQDTGELFF. The CDR3 DNA reads as TGTGCCGGCCTAGGACTAGCGGGAATTCAGGACACCGGGGAGCTGTTTTTT. V and J are TRBV30 and TRBJ2-2, with 12 nucleotides matching TRBD2. With 8 bases clipped from V and 3 bases from J, the junction kept 13 bases outside the gene matches. Germline V gene data show CDR1 as GTSNPN and CDR2 as SVGIG (reference sequence). This CDR3 contains 17 residues.

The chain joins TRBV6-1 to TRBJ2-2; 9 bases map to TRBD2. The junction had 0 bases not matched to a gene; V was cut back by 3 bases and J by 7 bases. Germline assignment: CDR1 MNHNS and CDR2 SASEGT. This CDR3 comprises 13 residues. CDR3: CASSETSGGELFF. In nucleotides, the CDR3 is TGTGCCAGCAGTGAGACTAGCGGCGGGGAGCTGTTTTTT.

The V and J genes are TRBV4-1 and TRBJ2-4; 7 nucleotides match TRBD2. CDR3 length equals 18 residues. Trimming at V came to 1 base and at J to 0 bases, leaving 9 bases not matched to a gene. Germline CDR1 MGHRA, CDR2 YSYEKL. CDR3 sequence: CASSQGSAAGVAKNIQYF. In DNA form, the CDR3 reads TGCGCCAGCAGCCAAGGTTCTGCGGCGGGAGTAGCCAAAAACATTCAGTACTTC.

CDR3 amino acids: CASSFNQLHSYEQYF. As DNA, the CDR3 is TGTGCCAGCAGTTTTAATCAACTACACTCCTACGAGCAGTACTTC. The chain carries TRBV28 and TRBJ2-7; D ambiguous. CDR1 MDHEN and CDR2 SYDVKM come from the germline V gene. V lost 3 bases to trimming and J lost 0 bases, with 12 bases between them. The CDR3 length is 15 residues.

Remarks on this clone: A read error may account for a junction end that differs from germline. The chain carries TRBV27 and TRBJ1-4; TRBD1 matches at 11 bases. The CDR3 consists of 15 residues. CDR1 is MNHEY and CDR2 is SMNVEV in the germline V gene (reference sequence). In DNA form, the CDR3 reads TGTGCCAGCAGTCCCAGGACAGGGGGCAATGAAAAACCGTTTTTT. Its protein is CASSPRTGGNEKPFF.